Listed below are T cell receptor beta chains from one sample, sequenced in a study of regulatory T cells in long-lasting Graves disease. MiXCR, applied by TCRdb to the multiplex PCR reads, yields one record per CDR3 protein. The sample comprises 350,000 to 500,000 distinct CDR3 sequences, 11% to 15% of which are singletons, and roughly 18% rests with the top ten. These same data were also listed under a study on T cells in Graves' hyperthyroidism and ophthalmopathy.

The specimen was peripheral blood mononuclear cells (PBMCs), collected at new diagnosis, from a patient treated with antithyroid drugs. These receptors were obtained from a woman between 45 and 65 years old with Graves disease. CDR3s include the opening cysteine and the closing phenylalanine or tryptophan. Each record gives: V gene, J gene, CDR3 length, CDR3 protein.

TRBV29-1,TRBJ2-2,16,CSVEDPTERDTGELFF
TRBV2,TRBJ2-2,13,CASRDQGSGELFF
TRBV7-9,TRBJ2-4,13,CASSLEDPNIQYF
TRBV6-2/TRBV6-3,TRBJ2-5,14,CAITDRVDQETQYF
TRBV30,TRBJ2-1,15,CAWSEGLAGLDEQFF
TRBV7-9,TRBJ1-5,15,CASSLASQGYQPQHF
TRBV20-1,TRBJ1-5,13,CSASLPGNQPQHF
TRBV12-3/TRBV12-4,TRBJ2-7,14,CASSLFPDSYEQYF
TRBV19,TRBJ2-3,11,CASSKGDTQYF
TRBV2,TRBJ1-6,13,CASSAQGGAPLHF
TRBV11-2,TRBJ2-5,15,CASSPGLAAQETQYF
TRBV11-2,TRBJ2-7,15,CASSLNRELPYEQYF
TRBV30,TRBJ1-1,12,CAWSMGNTEAFF
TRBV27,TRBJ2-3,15,CASSSAGTSTDTQYF
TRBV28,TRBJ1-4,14,CASSSGHFNEKLFF
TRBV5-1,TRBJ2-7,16,CASSEGLAEGSYEQYF
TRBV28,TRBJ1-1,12,CASSLGPSEAFF
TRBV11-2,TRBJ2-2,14,CASSSGLAPQTLFF
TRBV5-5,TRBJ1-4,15,CASSPRVITNEKLFF
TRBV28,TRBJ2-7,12,CASRTSRHEQYF
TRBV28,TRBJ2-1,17,CASSTTSGRFSYNEQFF
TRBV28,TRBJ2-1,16,CASTLSQGGPYNEQFF
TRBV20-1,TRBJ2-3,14,CSARRTGSTDTQYF
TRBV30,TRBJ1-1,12,CAWSAIGTEAFF
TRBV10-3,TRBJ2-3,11,CAISETDTQYF
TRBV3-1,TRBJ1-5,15,CASSQVPQGDQPQHF
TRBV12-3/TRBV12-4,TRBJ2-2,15,CATGNPGGKAGELFF
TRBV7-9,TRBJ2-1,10,CATLPLEQFF
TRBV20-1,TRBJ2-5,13,CSAEDRGKETQYF
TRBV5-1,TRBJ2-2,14,CASSLDPNTGELFF
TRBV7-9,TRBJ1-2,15,CASSSSTGTGGGYTF
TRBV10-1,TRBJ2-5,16,CASSGGRGLARGTQYF
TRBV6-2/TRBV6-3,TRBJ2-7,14,CASSYGSLIAEQYF
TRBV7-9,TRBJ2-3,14,CASSLEREGDTQYF
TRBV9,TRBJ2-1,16,CASSGPPGTVYNEQFF
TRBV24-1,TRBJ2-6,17,CATSDPGPSSGANVLTF
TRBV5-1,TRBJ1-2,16,CASSLDSIGTGNGYTF
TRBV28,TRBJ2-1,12,CASSLDSNEQFF
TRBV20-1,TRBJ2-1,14,CSAGRLSNYNEQFF
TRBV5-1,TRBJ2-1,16,CASSLLVGTGSNEQFF
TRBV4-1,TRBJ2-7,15,CASSQVFDGSYEQYF
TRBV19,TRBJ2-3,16,CASSSGGSGPTDTQYF
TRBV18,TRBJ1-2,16,CASSPTKDRVGYGYTF
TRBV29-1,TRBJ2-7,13,CSAVAEPNYEQYF
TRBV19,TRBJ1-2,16,CASSYSPSSGGHGYTF
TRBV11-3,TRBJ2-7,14,CASSLWALDREQYF
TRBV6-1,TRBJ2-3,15,CASSERGERTDTQYF
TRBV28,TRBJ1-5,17,CASSSVQGFPSNQPQHF
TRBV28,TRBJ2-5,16,CAILRGGPSPQETQYF
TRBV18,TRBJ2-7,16,CASSPTGSPLVGEQYF
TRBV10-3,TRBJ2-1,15,CAISDPARQLDEQFF
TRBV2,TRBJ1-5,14,CASSAAGSNQPQHF